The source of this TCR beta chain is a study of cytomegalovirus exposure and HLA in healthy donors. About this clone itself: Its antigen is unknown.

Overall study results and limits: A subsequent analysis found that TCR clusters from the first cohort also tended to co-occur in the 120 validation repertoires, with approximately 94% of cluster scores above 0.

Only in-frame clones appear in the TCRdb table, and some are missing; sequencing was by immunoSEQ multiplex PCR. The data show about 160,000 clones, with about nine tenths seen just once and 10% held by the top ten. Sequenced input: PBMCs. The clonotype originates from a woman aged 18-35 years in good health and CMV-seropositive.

This chain's CDR3 is CASSFGQDNEKLFF. CDR3 nucleotides: TGTGCCAGCAGTTTTGGGCAGGATAATGAAAAACTGTTTTTT. The genes are TRBV6-5 and TRBJ1-4; D ambiguous. Germline V CDR1 and CDR2: MNHEY, SVGAGI. CDR3 length equals 14 residues. V was pared by 4 bases and J by 4 bases, with 10 bases between.